This TCR beta chain derives from a study of response to subunit inactivated influenza vaccine. Study-wide results and caveats: That few new T cells are recruited by each seasonal influenza vaccination was the authors' suggestion.

Trimming at V came to 4 bases and at J to 9 bases, leaving 11 bases not matched to a gene. This CDR3 has 15 amino acids. CDR1 is LGHNA and CDR2 is YSLEER in the germline V gene. This clonotype was detected only a few times. Its antigen is unidentified. TCRdb analysed the RT-PCR reads with MiXCR anew, one entry per CDR3 protein. This table has over 400,000 distinct CDR3 sequences, approximately 11% appearing once. V is TRBV4-3 and J is TRBJ2-1; 8 bases are shared with TRBD2. The input for sequencing was PBMCs from blood, taken about 40 days after vaccination. This TCR was recovered from a man aged 45-60 years who received an inactivated influenza vaccine. The CDR3 region is CASSPAGRDVREQFF. CDR3 in DNA: TGCGCCAGCAGCCCGGCCGGGAGGGACGTGCGTGAGCAGTTCTTC.